The rows below give T cell receptor beta chains drawn from one sample of a study of regulatory T cells in long-lasting Graves disease. TCRdb reprocessed the multiplex PCR reads with MiXCR, giving one entry per CDR3 protein. The profile covers approximately 230,000 distinct CDR3 sequences, with 15% to 20% appearing a single time and around 20% taken by the ten largest. The specimen comprised peripheral blood mononuclear cells (PBMCs), sampled at new diagnosis, from a patient treated with antithyroid drugs. These receptors all stem from a female donor with Graves disease. Both conserved end residues are part of each CDR3. The D gene is left open where the match is weak. Part of the rows lack a size; the others show once, few, many or a class for expanded clones.

cdr3_aa cdr3_nt clone_size d_call j_call v_call
CASSLGQGFEQYF TGTGCTAGCAGCCTCGGACAGGGATTCGAGCAGTACTTC - TRBD1 TRBJ2-7 TRBV7-7
CASSSTGTQETQYF TGTGCCAGCAGCTCGACAGGAACTCAAGAGACCCAGTACTTC many - TRBJ2-5 TRBV5-6
CASSPRTGGSYGYTF TGTGCCAGCAGTCCTCGGACAGGGGGCAGCTATGGCTACACCTTC many TRBD1 TRBJ1-2 TRBV12-3/TRBV12-4
CASSQDRAGWANEQFF TGTGCCAGCAGCCAAGATCGCGCAGGTTGGGCCAATGAGCAGTTCTTC many - TRBJ2-1 TRBV4-2
CASSQRLAMEQFF TGTGCCAGCAGCCAACGACTAGCGATGGAGCAGTTCTTC many TRBD2 TRBJ2-1 TRBV14
CASSDTLGEQYF TGTGCCAGCAGTGACACCTTGGGGGAGCAGTACTTC many - TRBJ2-7 TRBV2
CASKLSRGVSYEQYF TGTGCCAGCAAATTATCTAGGGGGGTCTCCTACGAGCAGTACTTC many - TRBJ2-7 TRBV6-1
CASSELRPSPQHF TGTGCCAGCAGTGAACTCCGCCCGAGCCCCCAGCATTTT many - TRBJ1-5 TRBV2
CATSDNYGYTF TGTGCCACCAGTGATAACTATGGCTACACCTTC many - TRBJ1-2 TRBV24-1
CATSDPSGGNEKLFF TGTGCCACCAGTGATCCGTCAGGGGGTAATGAAAAACTGTTTTTT many TRBD1 TRBJ1-4 TRBV24-1
CASSLRIAMEQYF TGTGCCAGCAGTTTACGGATTGCGATGGAGCAGTACTTC many - TRBJ2-7 TRBV28
CASRRPGDTEAFF TGTGCCAGCAGGAGACCAGGGGACACTGAAGCTTTCTTT many - TRBJ1-1 TRBV27
CASSPLTTGDVGETQYF TGTGCCAGCAGTCCCCTGACGACAGGGGATGTTGGAGAGACCCAGTACTTC many TRBD1 TRBJ2-5 TRBV28
CSAKAGGKPSTDTQYF TGCAGTGCCAAGGCGGGCGGGAAACCTAGCACAGATACGCAGTATTTT many - TRBJ2-3 TRBV20-1
CSAWGPTTSGRGPDTQYF TGCAGTGCTTGGGGACCTACGACTAGCGGGAGAGGGCCAGATACGCAGTATTTT few TRBD2 TRBJ2-3 TRBV20-1
CASSLVGGLAINTGELFF TGTGCCAGCAGCTTAGTGGGGGGACTAGCGATCAACACCGGGGAGCTGTTTTTT - TRBD2 TRBJ2-2 TRBV7-9
CASSLGQGEAFF TGTGCCAGCAGCTTAGGACAGGGTGAAGCTTTCTTT many TRBD1 TRBJ1-1 TRBV11-2
CASKFEDRLPYNEQFF TGTGCCAGTAAATTCGAGGACAGGCTACCCTACAATGAGCAGTTCTTC many TRBD1 TRBJ2-1 TRBV19
CSAPDRAGDIQYF TGCAGTGCTCCAGACAGGGCGGGGGACATTCAGTACTTC - - TRBJ2-4 TRBV20-1
CASSPSADRRLAFF TGTGCCAGCTCACCGAGTGCGGACAGGAGGTTAGCTTTCTTT many TRBD1 TRBJ1-1 TRBV18
CAWNGIEETQYF TGTGCCTGGAACGGCATTGAAGAGACCCAGTACTTC many - TRBJ2-5 TRBV30
CATSDYDTEAFF TGTGCCACCAGTGATTACGACACTGAAGCTTTCTTT many - TRBJ1-1 TRBV24-1
CASSHLTSLDSEKLFF TGTGCCAGCAGTCACTTAACTTCCTTGGATTCCGAAAAACTGTTTTTT many - TRBJ1-4 TRBV28
CASSFGQGWSTEAFF TGTGCCAGCAGCTTCGGACAGGGGTGGAGCACTGAAGCTTTCTTT - TRBD1 TRBJ1-1 TRBV2
CASREAELGDEQFF TGTGCCAGCAGGGAGGCGGAGCTAGGCGATGAGCAGTTCTTC few - TRBJ2-1 TRBV12-3/TRBV12-4
CSARDGRGETQYF TGCAGTGCTAGAGATGGGCGCGGGGAGACCCAGTACTTC - - TRBJ2-5 TRBV20-1
CASSSQTGRGDEQYF TGTGCCAGCAGCTCTCAGACGGGAAGAGGAGACGAGCAGTACTTC many - TRBJ2-7 TRBV7-8
CASSAFLLGRF TGTGCCAGCAGCGCGTTTTTATTAGGGCGCTTT many - TRBJ1-1 TRBV7-9
CAPPMGQGRNSPLHF TGTGCCCCACCCATGGGCCAGGGTCGGAATTCACCCCTCCACTTT many - TRBJ1-6 TRBV30
CASSQGPSGNTIYF TGCGCCAGCAGCCAAGGCCCCTCTGGAAACACCATATATTTT - - TRBJ1-3 TRBV4-3
CASSRRTGGTETQYF TGTGCCAGCAGCCGACGGACAGGGGGCACGGAGACCCAGTACTTC - TRBD1 TRBJ2-5 TRBV3-1
CASSLFLRMADTQYF TGTGCCAGCAGCTTATTCCTAAGGATGGCAGATACGCAGTATTTT many - TRBJ2-3 TRBV7-8
CASSRLGSYNEQFF TGTGCCAGCAGTCGACTAGGCTCCTACAATGAGCAGTTCTTC few - TRBJ2-1 TRBV6-1
CASSAFSGLAVNEQFF TGTGCCAGCAGCGCTTTTTCGGGACTAGCGGTCAATGAGCAGTTCTTC many TRBD2 TRBJ2-1 TRBV9
CASSQVDRVDQETQYF TGTGCCAGCAGCCAAGTTGACAGGGTGGACCAAGAGACCCAGTACTTC - TRBD1 TRBJ2-5 TRBV3-1
CASSLVEETFF TGTGCCAGCAGCTTAGTGGAGGAGACTTTCTTT many - TRBJ1-1 TRBV7-8
CASSRPSGGGNEQFF TGTGCCAGCAGCCGACCCAGCGGGGGTGGGAATGAGCAGTTCTTC - TRBD2 TRBJ2-1 TRBV5-4
CASSLRTGGSETQYF TGTGCCAGCAGTTTAAGGACAGGGGGCTCGGAGACCCAGTACTTC - TRBD1 TRBJ2-5 TRBV12-3/TRBV12-4
CATRGGRGYNEQFF TGTGCCACCAGGGGCGGGAGGGGCTACAATGAGCAGTTCTTC many TRBD2 TRBJ2-1 TRBV15
CASSPGTGSASGYTF TGTGCCAGCAGCCCCGGGACAGGGAGCGCGTCCGGCTACACCTTC many TRBD1 TRBJ1-2 TRBV11-3
CASSDTLDTEAFF TGTGCCAGCAGTGATACCCTTGACACTGAAGCTTTCTTT many - TRBJ1-1 TRBV6-1
CSASGGRGAKNIQYF TGCAGTGCTAGTGGCGGGAGAGGGGCCAAAAACATTCAGTACTTC many TRBD2 TRBJ2-4 TRBV20-1
CASAIEWANTGELFF TGTGCCAGCGCTATAGAGTGGGCGAACACCGGGGAGCTGTTTTTT many - TRBJ2-2 TRBV27